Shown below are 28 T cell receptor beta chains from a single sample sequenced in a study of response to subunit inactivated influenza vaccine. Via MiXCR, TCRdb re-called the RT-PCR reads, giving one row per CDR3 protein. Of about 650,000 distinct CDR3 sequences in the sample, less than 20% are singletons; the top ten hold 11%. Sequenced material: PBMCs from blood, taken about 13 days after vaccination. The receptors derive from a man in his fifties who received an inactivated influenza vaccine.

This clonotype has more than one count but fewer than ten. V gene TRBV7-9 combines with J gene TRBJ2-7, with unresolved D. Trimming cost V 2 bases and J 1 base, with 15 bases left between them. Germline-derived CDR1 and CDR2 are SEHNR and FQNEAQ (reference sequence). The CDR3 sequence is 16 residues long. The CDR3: CASSLILFPTSYEQYF. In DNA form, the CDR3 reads TGTGCCAGCAGCTTAATCCTCTTCCCCACTTCCTACGAGCAGTACTTC.

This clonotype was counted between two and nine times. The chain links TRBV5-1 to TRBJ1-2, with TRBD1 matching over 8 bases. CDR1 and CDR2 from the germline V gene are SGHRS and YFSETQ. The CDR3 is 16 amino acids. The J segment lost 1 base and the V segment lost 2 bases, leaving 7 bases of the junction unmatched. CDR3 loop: CASSFLTGGSNYGYTF. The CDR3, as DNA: TGCGCCAGCAGCTTTTTAACAGGGGGAAGTAACTATGGCTACACCTTC.

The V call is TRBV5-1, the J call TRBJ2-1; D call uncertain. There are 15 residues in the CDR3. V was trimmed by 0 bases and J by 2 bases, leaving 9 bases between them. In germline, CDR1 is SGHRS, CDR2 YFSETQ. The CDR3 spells CASSLGMETYNEQFF. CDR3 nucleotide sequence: TGCGCCAGCAGCTTGGGTATGGAGACCTACAATGAGCAGTTCTTC. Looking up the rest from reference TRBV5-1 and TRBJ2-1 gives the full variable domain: KAGVTQTPRYLIKTRGQQVTLSCSPISGHRSVSWYQQTPGQGLQFLFEYFSETQRNKGNFPGRFSGRQFSNSRSEMNVSTLELGDSALYLCASSLGMETYNEQFFGPGTRLTVL.

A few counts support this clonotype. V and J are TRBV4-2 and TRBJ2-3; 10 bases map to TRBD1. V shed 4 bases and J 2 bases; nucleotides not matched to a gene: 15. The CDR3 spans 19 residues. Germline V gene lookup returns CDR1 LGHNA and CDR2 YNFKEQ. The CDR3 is CASSPGGSGQGTNTDTQYF. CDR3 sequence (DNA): TGTGCCAGCAGCCCCGGCGGGTCGGGACAGGGGACGAACACAGATACGCAGTATTTT.

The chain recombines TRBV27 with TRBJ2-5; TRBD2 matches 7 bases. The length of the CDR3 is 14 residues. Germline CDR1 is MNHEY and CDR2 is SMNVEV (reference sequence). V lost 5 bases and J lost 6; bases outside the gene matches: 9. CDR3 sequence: CASSPLGGVKTQYF. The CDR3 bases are TGTGCCAGCAGTCCCCTTGGGGGGGTAAAGACCCAGTACTTC.

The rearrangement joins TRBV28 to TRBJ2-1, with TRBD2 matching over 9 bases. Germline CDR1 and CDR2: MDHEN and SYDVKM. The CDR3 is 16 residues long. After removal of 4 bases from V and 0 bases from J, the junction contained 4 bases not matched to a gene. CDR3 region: CASSSSGTGSYNEQFF. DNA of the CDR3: TGTGCCAGCAGTTCTAGCGGGACGGGCTCCTACAATGAGCAGTTCTTC.

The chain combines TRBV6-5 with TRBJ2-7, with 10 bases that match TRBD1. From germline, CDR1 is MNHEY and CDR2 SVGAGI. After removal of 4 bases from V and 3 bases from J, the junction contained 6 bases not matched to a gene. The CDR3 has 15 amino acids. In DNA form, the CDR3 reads TGTGCCAGCAGTTTCCGGGACAGGGGTATCTACGAGCAGTACTTC. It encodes CASSFRDRGIYEQYF.

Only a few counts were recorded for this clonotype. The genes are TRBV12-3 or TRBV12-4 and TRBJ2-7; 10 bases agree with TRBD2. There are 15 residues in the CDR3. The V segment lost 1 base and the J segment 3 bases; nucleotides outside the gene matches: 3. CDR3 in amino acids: CASSLGPSGSYEQYF. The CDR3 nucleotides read TGTGCCAGCAGTTTAGGGCCTAGCGGGAGCTACGAGCAGTACTTC.

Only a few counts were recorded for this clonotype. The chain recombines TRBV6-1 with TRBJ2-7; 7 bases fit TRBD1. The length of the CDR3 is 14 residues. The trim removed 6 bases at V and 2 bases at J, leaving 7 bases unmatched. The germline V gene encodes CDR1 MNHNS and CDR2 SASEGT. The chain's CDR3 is CASRRQGLAYEQYF. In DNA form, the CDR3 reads TGTGCCAGCAGACGACAGGGTCTGGCCTACGAGCAGTACTTC.

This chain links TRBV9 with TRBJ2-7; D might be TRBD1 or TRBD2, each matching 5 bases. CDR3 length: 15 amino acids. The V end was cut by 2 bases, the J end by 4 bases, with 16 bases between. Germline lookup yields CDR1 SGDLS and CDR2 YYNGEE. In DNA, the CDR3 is TGTGCCAGCAGCGTTTCCCCAGGTGGGGGATACGAGCAGTACTTC. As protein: CASSVSPGGGYEQYF.

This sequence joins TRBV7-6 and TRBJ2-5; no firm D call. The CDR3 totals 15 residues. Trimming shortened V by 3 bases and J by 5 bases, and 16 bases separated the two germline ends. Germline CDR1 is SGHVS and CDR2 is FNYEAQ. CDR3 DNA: TGTGCCAGCAGCTTTAGACGGACGTCCGGGGAGACCCAGTACTTC. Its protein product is CASSFRRTSGETQYF.

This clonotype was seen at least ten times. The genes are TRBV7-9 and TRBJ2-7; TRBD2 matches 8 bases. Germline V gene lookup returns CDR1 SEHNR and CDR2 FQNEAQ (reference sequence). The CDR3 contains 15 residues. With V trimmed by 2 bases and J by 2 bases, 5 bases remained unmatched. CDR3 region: CASSLPGGRTYEQYF. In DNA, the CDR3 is TGTGCCAGCAGCTTACCGGGGGGGCGCACCTACGAGCAGTACTTC.

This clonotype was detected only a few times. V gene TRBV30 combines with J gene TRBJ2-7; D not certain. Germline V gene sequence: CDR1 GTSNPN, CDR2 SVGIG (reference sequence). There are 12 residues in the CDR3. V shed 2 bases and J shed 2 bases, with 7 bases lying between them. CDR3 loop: CAWSRLTYEQYF. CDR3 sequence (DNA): TGTGCCTGGAGTAGGTTGACCTACGAGCAGTACTTC.

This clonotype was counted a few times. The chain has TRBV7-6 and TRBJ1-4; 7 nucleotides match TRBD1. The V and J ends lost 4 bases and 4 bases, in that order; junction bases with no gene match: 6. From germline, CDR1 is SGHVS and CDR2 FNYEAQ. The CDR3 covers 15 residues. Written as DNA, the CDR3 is TGTGCCAGCAGCTACCGGGACAGTTATAATGAAAAACTGTTTTTT. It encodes CASSYRDSYNEKLFF. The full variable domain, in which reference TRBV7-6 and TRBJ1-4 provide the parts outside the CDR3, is GAGVSQSPRYKVTKRGQDVALRCDPISGHVSLYWYRQALGQGPEFLTYFNYEAQQDKSGLPNDRFSAERPEGSISTLTIQRTEQRDSAMYRCASSYRDSYNEKLFFGSGTQLSVL.

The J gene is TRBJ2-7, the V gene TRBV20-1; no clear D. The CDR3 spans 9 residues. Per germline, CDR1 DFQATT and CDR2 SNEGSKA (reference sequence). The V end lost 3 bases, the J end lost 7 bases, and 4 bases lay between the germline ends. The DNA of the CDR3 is TGCAGTGCTAGTGAAGAGCAGTACTTC. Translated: CSASEEQYF.

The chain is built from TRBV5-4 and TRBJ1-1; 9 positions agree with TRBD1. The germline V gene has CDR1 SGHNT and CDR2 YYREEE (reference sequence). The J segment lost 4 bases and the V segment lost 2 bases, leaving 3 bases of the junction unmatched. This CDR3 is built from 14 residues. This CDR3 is CASSFGTGFTEAFF. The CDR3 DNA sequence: TGTGCCAGCAGCTTCGGGACAGGGTTCACTGAAGCTTTCTTT.

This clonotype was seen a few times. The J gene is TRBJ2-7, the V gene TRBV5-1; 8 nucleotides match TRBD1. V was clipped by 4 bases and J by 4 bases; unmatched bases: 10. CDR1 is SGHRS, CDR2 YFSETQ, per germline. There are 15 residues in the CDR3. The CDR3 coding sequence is TGCGCCAGCAGCCCCGGACAGGGAGGCCAATACGAGCAGTACTTC. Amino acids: CASSPGQGGQYEQYF.

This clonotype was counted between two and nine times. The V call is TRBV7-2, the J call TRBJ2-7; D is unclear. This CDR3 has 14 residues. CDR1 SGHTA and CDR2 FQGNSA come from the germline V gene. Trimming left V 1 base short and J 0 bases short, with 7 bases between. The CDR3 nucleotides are TGTGCCAGCAGCTTAGTCAGAAGCTCCTACGAGCAGTACTTC. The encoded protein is CASSLVRSSYEQYF.

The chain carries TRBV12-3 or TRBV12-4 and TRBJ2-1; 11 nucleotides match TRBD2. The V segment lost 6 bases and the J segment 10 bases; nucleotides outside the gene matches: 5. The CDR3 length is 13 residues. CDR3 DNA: TGTGCCAGCAGACCACTAGCGGGGGTCGAGCAGTTCTTC. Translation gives CASRPLAGVEQFF.

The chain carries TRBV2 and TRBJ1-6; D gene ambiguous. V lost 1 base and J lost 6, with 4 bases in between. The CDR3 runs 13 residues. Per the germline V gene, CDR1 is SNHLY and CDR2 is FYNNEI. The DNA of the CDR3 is TGTGCCAGCAGTGAAGAGTTTAATTCACCCCTCCACTTT. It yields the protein CASSEEFNSPLHF.

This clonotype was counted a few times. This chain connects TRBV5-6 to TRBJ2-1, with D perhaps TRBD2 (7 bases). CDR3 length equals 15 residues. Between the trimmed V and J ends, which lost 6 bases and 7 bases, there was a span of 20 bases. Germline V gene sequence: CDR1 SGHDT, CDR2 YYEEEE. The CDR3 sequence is CASTLGGDLSNEQFF. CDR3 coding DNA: TGTGCCAGCACCTTAGGGGGGGACCTTTCGAATGAGCAGTTCTTC.

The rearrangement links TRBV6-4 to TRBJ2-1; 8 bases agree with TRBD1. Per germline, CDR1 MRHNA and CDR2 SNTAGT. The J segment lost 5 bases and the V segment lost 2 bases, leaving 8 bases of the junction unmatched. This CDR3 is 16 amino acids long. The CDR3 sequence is CASSDGRQGWDNEQFF. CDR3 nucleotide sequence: TGTGCCAGCAGTGACGGACGACAGGGGTGGGACAATGAGCAGTTCTTC.

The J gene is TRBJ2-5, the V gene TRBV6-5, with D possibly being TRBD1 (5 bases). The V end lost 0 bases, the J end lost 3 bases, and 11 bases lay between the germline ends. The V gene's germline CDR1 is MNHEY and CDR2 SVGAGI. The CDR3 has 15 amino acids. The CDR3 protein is CASSYSGLGKETQYF. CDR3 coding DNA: TGTGCCAGCAGTTACTCGGGGCTAGGGAAAGAGACCCAGTACTTC.

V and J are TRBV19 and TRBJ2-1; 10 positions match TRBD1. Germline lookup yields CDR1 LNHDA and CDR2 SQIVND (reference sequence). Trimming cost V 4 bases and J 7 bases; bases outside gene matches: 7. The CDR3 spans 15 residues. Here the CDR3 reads CASSTPGTGENEQFF. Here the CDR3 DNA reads TGTGCCAGTAGTACCCCCGGGACAGGGGAGAATGAGCAGTTCTTC.

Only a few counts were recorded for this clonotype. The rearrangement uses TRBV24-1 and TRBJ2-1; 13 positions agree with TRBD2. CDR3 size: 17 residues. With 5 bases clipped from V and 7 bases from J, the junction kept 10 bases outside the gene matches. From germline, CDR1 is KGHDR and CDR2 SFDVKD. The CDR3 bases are TGTGCCACCAGTGTAGGGGGGGGGACTAGCGGGGTAAATGAGCAGTTCTTC. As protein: CATSVGGGTSGVNEQFF.

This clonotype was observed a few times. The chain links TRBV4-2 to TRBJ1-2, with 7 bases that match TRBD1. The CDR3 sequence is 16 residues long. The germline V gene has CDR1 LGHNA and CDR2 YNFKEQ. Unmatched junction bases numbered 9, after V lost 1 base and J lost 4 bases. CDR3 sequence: CASSQGGGGRIYGYTF. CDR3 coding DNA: TGTGCCAGCAGCCAAGGTGGAGGGGGCAGGATCTATGGCTACACCTTC.

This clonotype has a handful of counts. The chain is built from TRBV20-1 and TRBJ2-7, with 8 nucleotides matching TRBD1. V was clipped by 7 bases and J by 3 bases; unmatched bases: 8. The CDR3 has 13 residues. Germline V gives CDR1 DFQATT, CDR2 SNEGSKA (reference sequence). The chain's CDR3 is CSGEDRAYYEQYF. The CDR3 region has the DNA TGCAGTGGAGAGGACAGGGCCTACTACGAGCAGTACTTC.

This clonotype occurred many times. DNA for the CDR3: TGTGCCATCAGTAACTCTGGCGGCTACACCTTC. It specifies CAISNSGGYTF. V and J are TRBV10-3 and TRBJ1-2; D gene ambiguous. V was pared by 5 bases and J by 8 bases, with 9 bases between. The CDR3 is made up of 11 amino acids. Germline V gene lookup returns CDR1 ENHRY and CDR2 SYGVKD.